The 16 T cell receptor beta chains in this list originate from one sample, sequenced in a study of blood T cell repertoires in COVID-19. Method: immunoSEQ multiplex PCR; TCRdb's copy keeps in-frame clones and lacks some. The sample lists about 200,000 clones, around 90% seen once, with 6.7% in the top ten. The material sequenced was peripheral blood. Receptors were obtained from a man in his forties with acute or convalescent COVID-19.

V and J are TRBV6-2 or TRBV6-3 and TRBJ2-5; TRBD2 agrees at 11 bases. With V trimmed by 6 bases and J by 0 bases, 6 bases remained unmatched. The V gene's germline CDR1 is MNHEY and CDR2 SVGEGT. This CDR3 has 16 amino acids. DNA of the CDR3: TGTGCCAGCAGATACACGACTAGCGGGGACCAAGAGACCCAGTACTTC. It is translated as CASRYTTSGDQETQYF.

This CDR3 is CASRKGQGARETQYF. CDR3 DNA: TGTGCCAGCAGAAAAGGACAGGGGGCGCGGGAGACCCAGTACTTC. The chain carries TRBV28 and TRBJ2-5; TRBD1 matches at 11 bases. The length of the CDR3 is 15 residues. Germline-derived CDR1 and CDR2 are MDHEN and SYDVKM. Unmatched junction bases numbered 8, after V lost 6 bases and J lost 5 bases.

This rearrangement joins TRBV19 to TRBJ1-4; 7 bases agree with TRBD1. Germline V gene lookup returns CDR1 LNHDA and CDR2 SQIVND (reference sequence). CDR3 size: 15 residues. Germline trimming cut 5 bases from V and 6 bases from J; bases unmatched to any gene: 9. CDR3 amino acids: CASSPRDSGYEKLFF. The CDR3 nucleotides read TGTGCCAGTAGTCCAAGGGACAGTGGTTATGAAAAACTGTTTTTT.

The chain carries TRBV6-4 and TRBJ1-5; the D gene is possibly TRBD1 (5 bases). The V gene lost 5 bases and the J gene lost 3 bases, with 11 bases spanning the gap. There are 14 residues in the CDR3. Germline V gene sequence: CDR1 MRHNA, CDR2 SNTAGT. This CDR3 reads CASSPDSYNQPQHF. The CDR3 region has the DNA TGTGCCAGCAGTCCTGACAGCTACAATCAGCCCCAGCATTTT.

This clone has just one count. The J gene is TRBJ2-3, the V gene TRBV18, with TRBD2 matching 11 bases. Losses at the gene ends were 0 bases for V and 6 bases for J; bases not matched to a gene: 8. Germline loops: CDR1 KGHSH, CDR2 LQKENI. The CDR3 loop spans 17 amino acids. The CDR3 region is CASSPPPSGGWGDTQYF. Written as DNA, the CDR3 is TGTGCCAGCTCACCACCCCCTAGCGGGGGGTGGGGGGATACGCAGTATTTT. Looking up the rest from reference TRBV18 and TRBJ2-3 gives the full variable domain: NAGVMQNPRHLVRRRGQEARLRCSPMKGHSHVYWYRQLPEEGLKFMVYLQKENIIDESGMPKERFSAEFPKEGPSILRIQQVVRGDSAAYFCASSPPPSGGWGDTQYFGPGTRLTVL.

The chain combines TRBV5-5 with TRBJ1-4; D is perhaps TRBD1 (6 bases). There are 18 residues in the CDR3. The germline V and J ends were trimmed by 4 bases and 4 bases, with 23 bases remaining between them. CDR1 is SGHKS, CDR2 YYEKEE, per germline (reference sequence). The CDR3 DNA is TGTGCCAGCAGCCCAACCCCCCATATACAGGGTCTTAATGAAAAACTGTTTTTT. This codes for CASSPTPHIQGLNEKLFF.

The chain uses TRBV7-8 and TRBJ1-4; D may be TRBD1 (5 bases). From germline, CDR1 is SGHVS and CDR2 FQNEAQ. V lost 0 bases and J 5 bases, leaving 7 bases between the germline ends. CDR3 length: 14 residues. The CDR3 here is CASSLAGLNEKLFF. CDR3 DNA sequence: TGTGCCAGCAGCTTAGCGGGGCTCAATGAAAAACTGTTTTTT. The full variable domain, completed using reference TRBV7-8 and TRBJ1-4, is GAGVSQSPRYKVAKRGQDVALRCDPISGHVSLFWYQQALGQGPEFLTYFQNEAQLDKSGLPSDRFFAERPEGSVSTLKIQRTQQEDSAVYLCASSLAGLNEKLFFGSGTQLSVL.

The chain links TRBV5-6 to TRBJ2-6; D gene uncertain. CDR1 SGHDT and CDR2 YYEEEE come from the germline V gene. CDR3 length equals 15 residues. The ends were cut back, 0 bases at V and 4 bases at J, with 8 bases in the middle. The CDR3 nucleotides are TGTGCCAGCAGCTTGGGGGCGCGAGGGGCCAACGTCCTGACTTTC. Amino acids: CASSLGARGANVLTF.

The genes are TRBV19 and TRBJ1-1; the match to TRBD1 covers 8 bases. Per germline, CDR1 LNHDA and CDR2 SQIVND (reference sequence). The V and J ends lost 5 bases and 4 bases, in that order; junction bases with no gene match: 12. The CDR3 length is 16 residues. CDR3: CASSVTGGTAATEAFF. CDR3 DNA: TGTGCCAGTAGTGTTACAGGGGGAACAGCGGCCACTGAAGCTTTCTTT.

The CDR3 DNA sequence: TGTGCCAGCAGTACACCGAACACCGGGGAGCTGTTTTTT. Translated, it gives CASSTPNTGELFF. V and J are TRBV12-3 or TRBV12-4 and TRBJ2-2; D remains ambiguous. V lost 5 bases and J lost 0, with 4 bases in between. This CDR3 has 13 residues.

The CDR3 DNA reads TGTGCCAGCAGCATCCGACCCGGACTTTACGAGCAGTACTTC. Its protein product is CASSIRPGLYEQYF. This chain joins TRBV7-8 and TRBJ2-7, with a tentative D call TRBD2 (5 bases). The germline CDR1 and CDR2 sequences are SGHVS and FQNEAQ. Trimming pared 5 bases from V and 4 bases from J, leaving 15 bases between. The CDR3 has 14 amino acids.

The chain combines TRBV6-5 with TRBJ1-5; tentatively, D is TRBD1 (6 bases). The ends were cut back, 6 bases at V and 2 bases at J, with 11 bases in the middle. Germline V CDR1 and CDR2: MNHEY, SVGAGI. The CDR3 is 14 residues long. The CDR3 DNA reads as TGTGCCAGCAGAGATGCAGGGGGCAATCAGCCCCAGCATTTT. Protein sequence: CASRDAGGNQPQHF.

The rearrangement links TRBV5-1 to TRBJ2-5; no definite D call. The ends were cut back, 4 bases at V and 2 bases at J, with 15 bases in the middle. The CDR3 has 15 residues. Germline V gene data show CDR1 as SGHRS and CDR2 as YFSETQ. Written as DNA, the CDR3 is TGCGCCAGCAGCCCCGGGTGGAACCCTCAAGAGACCCAGTACTTC. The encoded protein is CASSPGWNPQETQYF.

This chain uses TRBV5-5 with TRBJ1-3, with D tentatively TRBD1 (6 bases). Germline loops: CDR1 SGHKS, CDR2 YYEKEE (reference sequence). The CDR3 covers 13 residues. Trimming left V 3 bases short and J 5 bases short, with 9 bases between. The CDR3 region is CASSWTDRNTIYF. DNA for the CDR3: TGTGCCAGCAGCTGGACAGACAGAAACACCATATATTTT.

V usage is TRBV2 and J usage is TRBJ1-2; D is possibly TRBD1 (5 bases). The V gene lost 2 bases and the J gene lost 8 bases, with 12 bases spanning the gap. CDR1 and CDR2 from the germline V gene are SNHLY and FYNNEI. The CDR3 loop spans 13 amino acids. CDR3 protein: CASSEIPGEGYTF. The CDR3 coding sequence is TGTGCCAGCAGTGAAATTCCGGGGGAGGGCTACACCTTC. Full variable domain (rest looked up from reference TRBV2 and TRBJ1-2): EPEVTQTPSHQVTQMGQEVILRCVPISNHLYFYWYRQILGQKVEFLVSFYNNEISEKSEIFDDQFSVERPDGSNFTLKIRSTKLEDSAMYFCASSEIPGEGYTFGSGTRLTVV.

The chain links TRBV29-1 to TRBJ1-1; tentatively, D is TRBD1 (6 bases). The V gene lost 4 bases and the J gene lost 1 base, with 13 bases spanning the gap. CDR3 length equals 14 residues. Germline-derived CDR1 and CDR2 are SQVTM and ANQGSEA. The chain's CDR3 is CSVVVRGANTEAFF. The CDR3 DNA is TGCAGCGTTGTAGTCAGGGGCGCGAACACTGAAGCTTTCTTT.